Listed below are T cell receptor beta chains from one sample, sequenced in a study of T cells in Graves' hyperthyroidism and ophthalmopathy. TCRdb called the multiplex PCR reads again in MiXCR, with one record for every CDR3 protein. The sample yields roughly 750,000 distinct CDR3 sequences, about a sixth seen once. The specimen sequenced was blood. Receptors were obtained from a man between 18 and 29 years old with Graves' hyperthyroidism. CDR3s include the opening cysteine and the closing phenylalanine or tryptophan. The D gene is left open where the match is weak. A row's size may be missing; if present it is once, few, many or a size class.

d_call,clone_size,v_call,j_call,cdr3_aa,cdr3_nt
-,-,TRBV10-3,TRBJ2-3,CATGQRGGTDTQYF,TGTGCCACCGGACAGAGGGGGGGCACAGATACGCAGTATTTT
-,many,TRBV6-8,TRBJ2-1,CASSISGGLVSYNEQFF,TGTGCCAGCAGCATTAGCGGAGGGCTTGTCTCCTACAATGAGCAGTTCTTC
-,-,TRBV4-1,TRBJ2-2,CASSQGYGPGGTGELFF,TGCGCCAGCAGCCAAGGGTACGGGCCCGGTGGCACCGGGGAGCTGTTTTTT
-,-,TRBV6-4,TRBJ2-3,CANSYRTDTQYF,TGTGCCAATTCTTACCGCACAGATACGCAGTATTTT
TRBD2,few,TRBV20-1,TRBJ2-5,CSAPPHWTSGEGDQETQYF,TGCAGTGCTCCTCCCCATTGGACTAGCGGAGAGGGGGACCAAGAGACCCAGTACTTC
TRBD1,-,TRBV7-8,TRBJ1-1,CASSFPGRGQGDEAFF,TGTGCCAGCAGCTTCCCGGGCCGGGGACAGGGGGATGAAGCTTTCTTT
-,few,TRBV20-1,TRBJ2-3,CSAGGHTTDTQYF,TGCAGTGCTGGGGGGCATACCACAGATACGCAGTATTTT
TRBD2,many,TRBV29-1,TRBJ2-3,CSVTGLAGVADTQYF,TGCAGCGTAACGGGACTAGCGGGAGTAGCAGATACGCAGTATTTT
TRBD2,few,TRBV24-1,TRBJ2-2,CATSLGGATSGRVIDTGELFF,TGTGCCACCAGCCTGGGGGGAGCGACTAGCGGGAGAGTTATTGACACCGGGGAGCTGTTTTTT
-,many,TRBV27,TRBJ1-5,CASSATYSNQPQHF,TGTGCCAGCAGTGCCACGTATAGCAATCAGCCCCAGCATTTT
TRBD1,many,TRBV10-3,TRBJ1-1,CAISDLGTDREEAFF,TGTGCCATCAGTGACCTTGGGACAGACCGGGAGGAAGCTTTCTTT
-,-,TRBV20-1,TRBJ2-7,CSVMTREVYEQYF,TGCAGTGTCATGACTAGGGAAGTCTACGAGCAGTACTTC
TRBD1,many,TRBV28,TRBJ2-1,CASSRGQGDKFF,TGTGCCAGCAGCCGGGGACAGGGTGATAAGTTCTTC
TRBD1,many,TRBV2,TRBJ1-6,CASSDADRGVSPLHF,TGTGCCAGCAGTGATGCGGACAGGGGTGTTTCACCCCTCCACTTT
-,-,TRBV6-6,TRBJ1-4,CASSYGRAEKLFF,TGTGCCAGCAGTTACGGGCGCGCGGAAAAACTGTTTTTT
-,-,TRBV4-2,TRBJ2-5,CASSQGFQGRETQYF,TGTGCCAGCAGCCAAGGATTTCAGGGGCGGGAGACCCAGTACTTC
-,many,TRBV20-1,TRBJ2-5,CSAGAGPQETQYF,TGCAGTGCTGGCGCAGGACCACAAGAGACCCAGTACTTC
TRBD2,few,TRBV5-5,TRBJ2-7,CASSLAASGGVSYEQYF,TGTGCCAGCAGCTTGGCGGCTAGCGGGGGGGTCTCCTACGAGCAGTACTTC
-,few,TRBV5-8,TRBJ1-5,CAAAPSDYQPQHF,TGTGCCGCGGCGCCGTCGGATTATCAGCCCCAGCATTTT
TRBD2,-,TRBV29-1,TRBJ2-3,CSALLAGYTDTQYF,TGCAGCGCTCTATTAGCGGGGTACACAGATACGCAGTATTTT
-,few,TRBV20-1,TRBJ2-4,CSARPREGAKNIQYF,TGCAGTGCTAGACCCAGGGAAGGAGCCAAAAACATTCAGTACTTC
TRBD2,few,TRBV9,TRBJ2-1,CASSHRLAGGPNEQFF,TGTGCCAGCAGCCACAGACTAGCGGGAGGGCCGAATGAGCAGTTCTTC
-,-,TRBV11-2,TRBJ1-2,CASSPRERANYGYTF,TGTGCCAGCAGCCCCCGGGAGAGGGCTAACTATGGCTACACCTTC
-,-,TRBV7-9,TRBJ1-6,CASSFGSSYNSPLHF,TGTGCCAGCAGCTTTGGGAGCTCCTATAATTCACCCCTCCACTTT
-,-,TRBV7-9,TRBJ2-5,CASSPLAVSSKTQYF,TGTGCCAGCAGCCCCTTAGCGGTATCCTCCAAGACCCAGTACTTC
-,-,TRBV5-1,TRBJ2-2,CASSLAGLASTGELFF,TGCGCCAGCAGCTTGGCCGGGTTAGCGAGCACCGGGGAGCTGTTTTTT
TRBD2,many,TRBV19,TRBJ2-1,CASKASGILMEQFF,TGTGCCAGTAAGGCTAGCGGGATTCTTATGGAGCAGTTCTTC
TRBD2,-,TRBV7-9,TRBJ2-1,CASSLKRTSGSSYNEQFF,TGTGCCAGCAGCTTAAAGCGGACTAGCGGGAGCTCCTACAATGAGCAGTTCTTC
-,many,TRBV27,TRBJ2-7,CASSLLPSYEQYF,TGTGCCAGCAGTCTCCTCCCTTCCTACGAGCAGTACTTC
TRBD2,few,TRBV19,TRBJ2-3,CASSSGSSTDTQYF,TGTGCCAGTAGTAGCGGGAGTAGCACAGATACGCAGTATTTT
-,few,TRBV7-2,TRBJ1-2,CASSLGGRANYGYTF,TGTGCCAGCAGCTTAGGCGGAAGAGCTAACTATGGCTACACCTTC
TRBD1,many,TRBV28,TRBJ2-1,CASSFSLGQGLYNEQFF,TGTGCCAGCAGTTTTAGTCTGGGACAGGGTCTCTACAATGAGCAGTTCTTC
-,many,TRBV5-1,TRBJ2-7,CASSLAQGPGTYEQYF,TGCGCCAGCAGCTTGGCCCAAGGACCAGGGACCTACGAGCAGTACTTC
-,many,TRBV18,TRBJ1-1,CASSLESGNTEAFF,TGTGCCAGCTCATTAGAGAGTGGGAACACTGAAGCTTTCTTT
TRBD2,-,TRBV12-5,TRBJ2-1,CASGSSGKRSYNEQFF,TGTGCTAGTGGCTCGAGCGGGAAAAGGTCCTACAATGAGCAGTTCTTC
-,many,TRBV5-5,TRBJ2-3,CASSYPLGLTQDTQYF,TGTGCCAGCAGCTATCCCCTGGGACTTACCCAAGATACGCAGTATTTT
TRBD2,-,TRBV7-9,TRBJ2-2,CASSLVPAGTNTGELFF,TGTGCCAGCAGCTTAGTACCAGCGGGGACGAACACCGGGGAGCTGTTTTTT
-,many,TRBV27,TRBJ2-1,CASTPTGYNEQFF,TGTGCCAGCACCCCGACAGGTTACAATGAGCAGTTCTTC
TRBD2,-,TRBV24-1,TRBJ2-1,CATSSGTSGRGSPYNEQFF,TGTGCCACCAGCTCCGGGACTAGCGGGAGGGGGAGCCCCTACAATGAGCAGTTCTTC
TRBD1,many,TRBV12-3/TRBV12-4,TRBJ1-2,CASRPRQGAGGYTF,TGTGCCAGCAGACCTAGACAGGGGGCGGGTGGCTACACCTTC
TRBD1,few,TRBV24-1,TRBJ2-7,CATSDPGTGYYEQYF,TGTGCCACCAGTGATCCCGGGACAGGGTACTACGAGCAGTACTTC
TRBD1,-,TRBV3-1,TRBJ2-7,CASSARQGMGEQYF,TGTGCCAGCAGCGCCCGACAGGGGATGGGCGAGCAGTACTTC
-,many,TRBV18,TRBJ2-6,CASSPPGSFGANVLTF,TGTGCCAGCTCACCCCCAGGGAGCTTTGGGGCCAACGTCCTGACTTTC
-,-,TRBV6-9,TRBJ1-5,CASSSESSSNQPQHF,TGTGCCAGCAGTTCCGAGTCAAGTAGCAATCAGCCCCAGCATTTT
TRBD1,many,TRBV7-9,TRBJ2-3,CASSPGQGRTDTQYF,TGTGCCAGCAGCCCGGGACAGGGACGCACAGATACGCAGTATTTT
-,many,TRBV12-3/TRBV12-4,TRBJ1-5,CASSPNDTPGQPQHF,TGTGCCAGCAGTCCCAACGACACCCCTGGTCAGCCCCAGCATTTT
-,-,TRBV5-1,TRBJ2-5,CASSPGRGRRETQYF,TGCGCCAGCAGCCCTGGTCGGGGCCGAAGGGAGACCCAGTACTTC
TRBD2,few,TRBV10-3,TRBJ2-2,CAINKSGRAGGELFF,TGTGCCATCAACAAGAGCGGGAGGGCCGGCGGGGAGCTGTTTTTT
TRBD2,few,TRBV3-1,TRBJ2-2,CASSQALAGGWLVELFF,TGTGCCAGCAGCCAAGCTCTAGCGGGAGGCTGGCTTGTGGAGCTGTTTTTT
-,many,TRBV11-2,TRBJ2-2,CAILSPGELLNTGELFF,TGTGCCATACTTTCACCCGGGGAGCTCTTGAACACCGGGGAGCTGTTTTTT
TRBD1,-,TRBV5-5,TRBJ2-5,CASSSGQGIGETQYF,TGTGCCAGCAGCTCCGGACAGGGTATCGGAGAGACCCAGTACTTC
-,many,TRBV12-3/TRBV12-4,TRBJ1-2,CASSLGWEDGYTF,TGTGCCAGCAGCCTCGGTTGGGAGGATGGCTACACCTTC
TRBD1,many,TRBV30,TRBJ1-1,CALSGTVFLNTEAFF,TGTGCCTTATCCGGGACAGTTTTTTTGAACACTGAAGCTTTCTTT
TRBD1,many,TRBV4-1,TRBJ1-4,CASSLWTGEDEKLFF,TGCGCCAGCAGCCTCTGGACAGGGGAGGATGAAAAACTGTTTTTT
TRBD2,many,TRBV18,TRBJ2-3,CASSPRLASDTQYF,TGTGCCAGCTCACCCCGACTAGCGTCAGATACGCAGTATTTT
TRBD1,-,TRBV27,TRBJ2-7,CASSLGTGHDYEQYF,TGTGCCAGCAGTCTGGGGACAGGGCACGACTACGAGCAGTACTTC
-,-,TRBV27,TRBJ2-7,CASLMGNEQYF,TGTGCCAGCTTAATGGGGAACGAGCAGTACTTC
-,many,TRBV19,TRBJ1-1,CASFLGTIDSNTEAFF,TGTGCCAGTTTCTTAGGGACAATTGACTCAAACACTGAAGCTTTCTTT
TRBD2,-,TRBV3-1,TRBJ2-5,CASSQVTSGSYF,TGTGCCAGCAGCCAAGTAACTAGCGGGAGCTACTTC